The T cell receptor (beta chain) described here comes from a study of T cell responses to AZD1222 COVID-19 vaccine. General study results and limits: Baseline testing showed seropositivity in only 6 or 7 AZD1222 recipients. Donors were mostly white British, more females; clonal diversity possibly underestimated.

With respect to this clone: The antigen is undetermined.

Sequenced by immunoSEQ multiplex PCR; TCRdb stores in-frame clones only, minus some. This table holds about 140,000 clones. The TCR comes from an adult in good health. Sequenced input: peripheral blood.

The CDR3 nucleotides read TGTGCCAGCAGTGAGGAGGTAGGGGTGTACTATGGCTACACCTTC. Residues: CASSEEVGVYYGYTF. The rearrangement links TRBV6-1 to TRBJ1-2; the D gene is possibly TRBD1 (5 bases). The CDR3 length is 15 residues. Looked up from germline, CDR1 is MNHNS and CDR2 is SASEGT. V lost 3 bases and J lost 3, with 14 bases in between.